A single sample gave rise to the 20 T cell receptor beta chains below, sequenced in a study of T cells in Graves' hyperthyroidism and ophthalmopathy. Template material for amplifying TCR beta CDR3 regions consisted of RNA transcripts. The HTBI primer set served for first-round RT-PCR of the TCR CDR3. TCRdb independently ran MiXCR on the multiplex PCR reads; one entry per CDR3 protein. Altogether about 400,000 distinct CDR3 sequences are present, over 12% being singletons, with the ten largest covering 25% to 30%. Sequences were obtained from blood. The receptors come from a middle-aged man with Graves' ophthalmopathy.

This clonotype appeared many times. As DNA, the CDR3 is TGTGCCAGCTTAGCCGACAGGTGGATAGGACAGCCCCAGCATTTT. Encoded protein: CASLADRWIGQPQHF. V and J are TRBV2 and TRBJ1-5; TRBD1 might be the D (6 bases). The CDR3 has 15 amino acids. Trimming took 8 bases from V and 7 from J, leaving 21 bases between them. CDR1 SNHLY and CDR2 FYNNEI come from the germline V gene.

This clonotype appeared many times. This rearrangement joins TRBV28 to TRBJ2-2; tentative D call: TRBD1 (5 bases). Per germline, CDR1 MDHEN and CDR2 SYDVKM. Trimming pared 6 bases from V and 3 bases from J, leaving 23 bases between. The CDR3 totals 18 residues. CDR3 residues: CASRLMGRQRRHTGELFF. CDR3 nucleotide sequence: TGTGCCAGCAGACTAATGGGGCGCCAGAGGCGTCACACCGGGGAGCTGTTTTTT.

The sample holds many counts of this clonotype. The chain joins TRBV29-1 to TRBJ2-7; no clear D. The V gene's germline CDR1 is SQVTM and CDR2 ANQGSEA. V was clipped by 7 bases and J by 0 bases, with 10 bases between them. The CDR3 consists of 12 residues. The CDR3 bases are TGCAGCGCCCGGGCAGCCTCCTACGAGCAGTACTTC. Translation: CSARAASYEQYF.

This clonotype was found a few times. The CDR3 nucleotides read TGTGCCAGTAGAAATTCGCGCGTCGGCTACACCTTC. Protein: CASRNSRVGYTF. The rearrangement uses TRBV19 and TRBJ1-2; D is unclear. Trimming stripped 6 bases from V and 8 bases from J, with 13 bases between. Germline assignment: CDR1 LNHDA and CDR2 SQIVND (reference sequence). This CDR3 has 12 amino acids.

The rearrangement links TRBV20-1 to TRBJ2-1; 9 bases are shared with TRBD2. The J call is in doubt because the DNA end fits TRBJ2-7 better. Germline V lookup: CDR1 DFQATT, CDR2 SNEGSKA (reference sequence). The CDR3 contains 17 residues. The CDR3 nucleotides read TGCAGTGCTAGAGACCTGAGCGGGAGGATGTCCTACAATGAGCAGTACTTC. Encoded protein: CSARDLSGRMSYNEQYF.

This clonotype was counted between two and nine times. The CDR3 is CATSRMTASGGELFF. The CDR3 region has the DNA TGTGCCACCAGCAGGATGACGGCCTCGGGCGGGGAGCTGTTTTTT. The rearrangement links TRBV15 to TRBJ2-2; D is unresolved. Trimming took 3 bases from V and 7 from J, leaving 15 bases between them. The CDR3 is made up of 15 amino acids. From germline, CDR1 is LNHNV and CDR2 YYDKDF (reference sequence).

At least ten counts were recorded for this clonotype. The DNA of the CDR3 is TGTGCCAGCAGGCGCGACTGGGCGGGTAATAGCAATCAGCCCCAGCATTTT. Translation: CASRRDWAGNSNQPQHF. J is TRBJ1-5 and V is TRBV28; D is undetermined. Germline-derived CDR1 and CDR2 are MDHEN and SYDVKM. The CDR3 loop spans 17 amino acids. V lost 6 bases to trimming and J lost 0 bases, with 18 bases between them.

The table lists this clonotype with many counts. The chain combines TRBV29-1 with TRBJ2-3; TRBD2 matches at 7 bases. Per germline, CDR1 SQVTM and CDR2 ANQGSEA. Losses at the gene ends were 4 bases for V and 0 bases for J; bases not matched to a gene: 4. CDR3 length equals 14 residues. DNA for the CDR3: TGCAGCGTTGGTTCTAGCGGAAGCACAGATACGCAGTATTTT. Translated, it gives CSVGSSGSTDTQYF.

This clonotype occurred many times. The CDR3 DNA sequence: TGTGCCAGCAGTTCCGAGCGTAGCGGGACCTACAATGAGCAGTTCTTC. This encodes CASSSERSGTYNEQFF. V and J are TRBV12-3 or TRBV12-4 and TRBJ2-1, with TRBD2 matching over 8 bases. The trim removed 4 bases at V and 2 bases at J, leaving 7 bases unmatched. The CDR3 is made up of 16 amino acids.

This clonotype showed up many times. This chain joins TRBV28 and TRBJ2-2, with a tentative D call TRBD1 (6 bases). V dropped 5 bases and J dropped 8 bases, with 18 bases sitting between them. Germline CDR1 reads MDHEN; CDR2 reads SYDVKM. The CDR3 is made up of 15 amino acids. The CDR3 nucleotides are TGTGCCAGCAGTCCCGGCCTAACAGGGAAGGGGGAGCTGTTTTTT. Translated: CASSPGLTGKGELFF.

Ten or more counts support this clonotype. V gene TRBV11-2 combines with J gene TRBJ2-7, with TRBD2 matching over 13 bases. The CDR3 length is 14 residues. The V gene's germline CDR1 is SGHAT and CDR2 FQNNGV. Germline trimming cut 4 bases from V and 7 bases from J; bases unmatched to any gene: 4. The chain's CDR3 is CASSSGLAGSEQYF. CDR3 bases: TGTGCCAGCAGCTCGGGACTAGCGGGAAGTGAGCAGTACTTC.

This clonotype has ten or more counts. The rearrangement uses TRBV12-3 or TRBV12-4 and TRBJ2-1; 9 nucleotides line up with TRBD2. Germline trimming cut 4 bases from V and 11 bases from J; bases unmatched to any gene: 6. The CDR3 totals 13 residues. This chain's CDR3 is CASSWTSATKQFF. CDR3 nucleotides: TGTGCCAGCAGTTGGACTAGCGCCACGAAGCAGTTCTTC.

The J gene is TRBJ2-7, the V gene TRBV19; possible D gene TRBD1, 6 bases. Per the germline V gene, CDR1 is LNHDA and CDR2 is SQIVND (reference sequence). The ends were cut back, 4 bases at V and 0 bases at J, with 13 bases in the middle. The CDR3 totals 15 residues. Here the CDR3 DNA reads TGTGCCAGTAGTAGCAACCTGGACAGCTCCTACGAGCAGTACTTC. Its translation is CASSSNLDSSYEQYF.

This clonotype was seen ten or more times. The rearrangement joins TRBV12-3 or TRBV12-4 to TRBJ1-1; D gene uncertain. The CDR3 covers 13 residues. V gave up 4 bases and J gave up 2 bases, with 8 bases separating them. Written as DNA, the CDR3 is TGTGCCAGCAGTTCCAATTATAACACTGAAGCTTTCTTT. It codes for CASSSNYNTEAFF.

This clonotype was counted many times. This chain links TRBV11-2 with TRBJ2-5; 8 nucleotides align to TRBD2. Germline V gives CDR1 SGHAT, CDR2 FQNNGV. This CDR3 has 14 amino acids. V shed 5 bases and J 5 bases; nucleotides not matched to a gene: 7. This chain's CDR3 is CASSRSGAEETQYF. CDR3 coding DNA: TGTGCCAGCAGCCGTAGCGGGGCGGAGGAGACCCAGTACTTC.

The chain has TRBV5-1 and TRBJ2-5; D unresolved. The CDR3 covers 15 residues. V was clipped by 0 bases and J by 2 bases, with 11 bases between them. CDR1 and CDR2 (germline): SGHRS, YFSETQ. The CDR3 DNA reads TGCGCCAGCAGCTTGGGAGGCCCAGGACAAGAGACCCAGTACTTC. This encodes CASSLGGPGQETQYF.

This clonotype was seen ten or more times. The chain couples TRBV5-1 to TRBJ2-1, with a weak D call TRBD2 (6 bases). Trimming shortened V by 6 bases and J by 7 bases, and 17 bases separated the two germline ends. This CDR3 is built from 14 residues. Per germline, CDR1 SGHRS and CDR2 YFSETQ. The CDR3, as DNA: TGCGCCAGCAACCAGCGGGTGGGGTTGAATGAGCAGTTCTTC. Translated, it gives CASNQRVGLNEQFF.

At least ten counts were recorded for this clonotype. The chain is built from TRBV11-2 and TRBJ2-3; tentative D call: TRBD2 (5 bases). Trimming cost V 2 bases and J 2 bases, with 20 bases left between them. The CDR3 sequence is 18 residues long. Germline CDR1 and CDR2: SGHAT and FQNNGV. The CDR3 coding sequence is TGTGCCAGCAGCTTAAGTTCTAGGAACTGGGAGAACACAGATACGCAGTATTTT. The encoded protein is CASSLSSRNWENTDTQYF.

The table lists this clonotype with a few counts. The V gene is TRBV20-1, the J gene TRBJ2-7; 8 bases fit TRBD2. Unmatched junction bases numbered 9, after V lost 5 bases and J lost 3 bases. There are 14 residues in the CDR3. CDR1 and CDR2 from the germline V gene are DFQATT and SNEGSKA (reference sequence). The CDR3 bases are TGCAGTGCTCCTATAGCGGGAAGCGGCTACGAGCAGTACTTC. Protein product: CSAPIAGSGYEQYF.

This clonotype was counted only a few times. V is TRBV7-6 and J is TRBJ2-5, with D possibly being TRBD1 (5 bases). The CDR3 contains 14 residues. With 1 base removed from V and 9 bases from J, the gap between germline ends came to 15 bases. The germline V gene has CDR1 SGHVS and CDR2 FNYEAQ. DNA of the CDR3: TGTGCCAGCAGCTTAGTGATTGGCAGGGCGGCCCAGTACTTC. It translates to CASSLVIGRAAQYF. The entire variable domain, with the rest obtained from reference TRBV7-6 and TRBJ2-5, is as follows: GAGVSQSPRYKVTKRGQDVALRCDPISGHVSLYWYRQALGQGPEFLTYFNYEAQQDKSGLPNDRFSAERPEGSISTLTIQRTEQRDSAMYRCASSLVIGRAAQYFGPGTRLLVL.